These 23 T cell receptor beta chains came from one sample sequenced in a study of cytomegalovirus exposure and HLA in healthy donors. With 60 Vbeta and 13 Jbeta primers, the PCR was carried out. Here immunoSEQ multiplex PCR was the method, and the copy in TCRdb shows in-frame clones only, minus some. The sample shows roughly 200,000 clones, about 82% of them seen only once. The sequenced sample consisted of PBMCs. The receptor source for this set is a man aged 25 to 40 in good health and CMV-seronegative.

The chain links TRBV4-1 to TRBJ1-2; D call uncertain. The CDR3 has 16 amino acids. Germline V gives CDR1 MGHRA, CDR2 YSYEKL. The V gene lost 3 bases and the J gene lost 0 bases, with 14 bases spanning the gap. The CDR3 sequence: CASSHAPVGTNYGYTF. CDR3 coding DNA: TGCGCCAGCAGCCACGCCCCCGTCGGGACTAACTATGGCTACACCTTC.

The chain uses TRBV6-5 and TRBJ2-7; 11 nucleotides line up with TRBD2. The CDR3 has 15 residues. Germline V gene lookup returns CDR1 MNHEY and CDR2 SVGAGI. After removal of 6 bases from V and 3 bases from J, the junction contained 7 bases not matched to a gene. The CDR3 DNA reads as TGTGCCAGCAGAGTTGCCGGGACTAGCGGCTACGAGCAGTACTTC. Protein sequence: CASRVAGTSGYEQYF.

The chain recombines TRBV5-1 with TRBJ2-7, with TRBD2 matching over 13 bases. V was pared by 4 bases and J by 7 bases, with 11 bases of the junction left unmatched. In germline, CDR1 is SGHRS, CDR2 YFSETQ. This CDR3 region has 16 residues. The CDR3 loop reads CASSPRLAGGSREQYF. The CDR3 coding sequence is TGCGCCAGCAGCCCCCGACTAGCGGGGGGTTCGAGGGAGCAGTACTTC.

The V gene is TRBV5-8, the J gene TRBJ1-1, with D possibly TRBD1 on 5 matching bases. This CDR3 contains 15 residues. The V end lost 1 base, the J end lost 0 bases, and 10 bases lay between the germline ends. Germline V gives CDR1 SGHTS, CDR2 YDEGEE. The chain's CDR3 is CASSLQGRVNTEAFF. In DNA form, the CDR3 reads TGTGCCAGCAGCTTGCAGGGTCGGGTGAACACTGAAGCTTTCTTT.

Note on this clone: Germline is not matched at one junction end, which may reflect a read error. The chain uses TRBV6-6 and TRBJ2-7, with unresolved D. The CDR3 runs 12 residues. Looked up from germline, CDR1 is MNHNY and CDR2 is SVGAGI (reference sequence). The CDR3 region is CASERSSHEQYF. The DNA of the CDR3 is TGTGCCAGCGAACGGAGCTCCCACGAGCAGTACTTC.

V and J are TRBV29-1 and TRBJ2-3, with TRBD2 matching 9 bases. Germline CDR1 and CDR2: SQVTM and ANQGSEA. The CDR3 loop spans 13 amino acids. The junction had 7 bases not matched to a gene; V was cut back by 4 bases and J by 8 bases. The DNA of the CDR3 is TGCAGCGTTGTAAGCGGGGGGACGGGTACGCAGTATTTT. Its translation is CSVVSGGTGTQYF.

The chain employs TRBV6-6 and TRBJ1-5; no clear D gene. V was cut by 10 bases and J by 0 bases, with 7 bases left in between. The CDR3 length is 12 residues. CDR1 is MNHNY, CDR2 SVGAGI, per germline (reference sequence). This CDR3 reads CATGNSNQPQHF. The CDR3 nucleotides read TGTGCCACCGGGAATAGCAATCAGCCCCAGCATTTT.

The V gene is TRBV5-1, the J gene TRBJ2-1, with D possibly TRBD2 on 6 matching bases. This CDR3 spans 19 amino acids. Trimming removed 4 bases from V and 6 bases from J, with 29 bases in between. CDR1 is SGHRS and CDR2 is YFSETQ in the germline V gene. The CDR3 DNA follows: TGCGCCAGCAGCCCTACGCCGGCGACGGACCTTCGGGGGACCAATGAGCAGTTCTTC. It yields the protein CASSPTPATDLRGTNEQFF.

The chain has TRBV29-1 and TRBJ2-7; the match to TRBD1 covers 8 bases. CDR1 is SQVTM, CDR2 ANQGSEA, per germline. Losses at the gene ends were 4 bases for V and 2 bases for J; bases not matched to a gene: 7. The CDR3 covers 14 residues. CDR3 amino acids: CSVGTGILPYEQYF. CDR3 DNA sequence: TGCAGCGTTGGGACAGGGATTCTACCCTACGAGCAGTACTTC.

The chain links TRBV28 to TRBJ1-4, with 9 bases that match TRBD1. This CDR3 has 16 residues. V lost 4 bases and J lost 5; bases outside the gene matches: 8. Germline V lookup: CDR1 MDHEN, CDR2 SYDVKM. DNA of the CDR3: TGTGCCAGCAGTTCACAGGGGGCGCTTCGGAATGAAAAACTGTTTTTT. Protein: CASSSQGALRNEKLFF.

The rearrangement joins TRBV11-3 to TRBJ2-7; no clear D gene. The CDR3 totals 14 residues. V was pared by 5 bases and J by 6 bases, with 17 bases between. Germline values: CDR1 SGHNT, CDR2 YENEEA. The CDR3 protein is CASSPTTGSGEQYF. Written as DNA, the CDR3 is TGTGCCAGCAGCCCGACGACTGGTTCGGGCGAGCAGTACTTC.

CDR3 protein: CASSPGRGYTF. As DNA, the CDR3 is TGTGCCAGCAGCCCCGGGAGAGGCTACACCTTC. The gene calls are TRBV27 and TRBJ1-2; no firm D call. This CDR3 is built from 11 residues. The germline CDR1 and CDR2 sequences are MNHEY and SMNVEV (reference sequence). Trimming shortened V by 6 bases and J by 8 bases, and 10 bases separated the two germline ends.

The rearrangement joins TRBV5-1 to TRBJ2-5; 11 bases agree with TRBD1. Germline V gene sequence: CDR1 SGHRS, CDR2 YFSETQ. CDR3 length: 17 amino acids. The V gene end was trimmed by 4 bases and the J gene end by 2 bases; junction bases not matched to a gene: 10. Here the CDR3 DNA reads TGCGCCAGCAGCCCAGGGACAGGGGGGTTTAGGCAAGAGACCCAGTACTTC. This translates into CASSPGTGGFRQETQYF.

Of note for this clone: One junction end does not reproduce the germline sequence, and a read error may be involved. The CDR3 region is CASSLGGVTDTQYF. The CDR3 coding sequence is TGTGCTAGCAGCTTAGGGGGGGTCACAGATACGCAGTATTTT. The chain combines TRBV7-7 with TRBJ2-3; D might be TRBD2 (7 bases). This CDR3 has 14 residues. Germline CDR1 is SSHAT and CDR2 is FNYEAQ (reference sequence).

The chain carries TRBV19 and TRBJ2-7; a possible D gene is TRBD2 (6 bases). V was pared by 10 bases and J by 5 bases, with 12 bases between. The CDR3 has 11 amino acids. CDR1 LNHDA and CDR2 SQIVND come from the germline V gene (reference sequence). This CDR3 reads CATRGYDEQYF. The CDR3 DNA is TGTGCCACCCGGGGGTATGACGAGCAGTACTTC. The full variable domain, in which reference TRBV19 and TRBJ2-7 provide the parts outside the CDR3, is DGGITQSPKYLFRKEGQNVTLSCEQNLNHDAMYWYRQDPGQGLRLIYYSQIVNDFQKGDIAEGYSVSREKKESFPLTVTSAQKNPTAFYLCATRGYDEQYFGPGTRLTVT.

V gene TRBV4-1 combines with J gene TRBJ2-1; unclear D gene. Germline lookup yields CDR1 MGHRA and CDR2 YSYEKL. Trimming left V 0 bases short and J 12 bases short, with 12 bases between. The CDR3 spans 13 residues. The CDR3 reads CASSQDTSLRQFF. DNA for the CDR3: TGCGCCAGCAGCCAAGATACCTCGCTAAGGCAGTTCTTC.

V is TRBV13 and J is TRBJ1-2; 7 positions match TRBD1. This CDR3 has 13 residues. Germline values: CDR1 PRHDT, CDR2 FYEKMQ (reference sequence). Trimming took 5 bases from V and 2 from J; bases not matched to a gene: 2. The CDR3 reads CASSQDRNYGYTF. The CDR3 coding sequence is TGTGCCAGCAGCCAGGACAGGAACTATGGCTACACCTTC.

The chain recombines TRBV9 with TRBJ2-5, with D possibly being TRBD2 (5 bases). This CDR3 spans 14 amino acids. Germline loops: CDR1 SGDLS, CDR2 YYNGEE. Trimming removed 0 bases from V and 4 bases from J, with 10 bases in between. The CDR3, as DNA: TGTGCCAGCAGCGTAGGGTTTGCGGGAGAGACCCAGTACTTC. Translation: CASSVGFAGETQYF.

The chain recombines TRBV7-9 with TRBJ2-1; no definite D call. The germline V and J ends were trimmed by 5 bases and 0 bases, with 8 bases remaining between them. The germline V gene has CDR1 SEHNR and CDR2 FQNEAQ (reference sequence). The CDR3 is 14 residues long. CDR3 region: CASSRRGSYNEQFF. The DNA for the CDR3 is TGTGCCAGCAGCCGTCGAGGCTCCTACAATGAGCAGTTCTTC.

This clone appeared a few times. The rearrangement links TRBV4-3 to TRBJ2-5; 10 nucleotides align to TRBD2. The J call may be faulty, since TRBJ2-7 better matches the DNA end. This CDR3 is built from 15 residues. The V gene's germline CDR1 is LGHNA and CDR2 YSLEER. The CDR3 DNA reads as TGCGCCAGCAGCCAAGAGGGACTAGCGTCCTACGAGCAGTACTTC. It specifies CASSQEGLASYEQYF.

This clone was seen only a few times. V usage is TRBV13 and J usage is TRBJ1-2; 11 positions match TRBD1. The V segment lost 5 bases and the J segment 5 bases; nucleotides outside the gene matches: 4. The CDR3 loop spans 14 amino acids. Germline values: CDR1 PRHDT, CDR2 FYEKMQ (reference sequence). The CDR3 spells CASSRGTGGYGYTF. CDR3 sequence (DNA): TGTGCCAGCAGCCGGGGGACAGGGGGGTATGGCTACACCTTC.

The chain uses TRBV19 and TRBJ2-6; a possible D gene is TRBD1 (6 bases). The germline CDR1 and CDR2 sequences are LNHDA and SQIVND (reference sequence). This CDR3 contains 15 residues. V shed 5 bases and J shed 12 bases, with 20 bases lying between them. CDR3 sequence reads: CASSFLQGRSSVLTF. DNA of the CDR3: TGTGCCAGTAGTTTTTTACAGGGAAGGTCCAGCGTCCTGACTTTC.

CDR3 protein: CASSNKGMNTEAFF. CDR3 nucleotide sequence: TGTGCCAGTAGTAACAAGGGGATGAACACTGAAGCTTTCTTT. The rearrangement joins TRBV19 to TRBJ1-1, with a tentative D call TRBD1 (5 bases). Germline CDR1 is LNHDA and CDR2 is SQIVND (reference sequence). Trimming pared 4 bases from V and 0 bases from J, leaving 9 bases between. The CDR3 spans 14 residues.